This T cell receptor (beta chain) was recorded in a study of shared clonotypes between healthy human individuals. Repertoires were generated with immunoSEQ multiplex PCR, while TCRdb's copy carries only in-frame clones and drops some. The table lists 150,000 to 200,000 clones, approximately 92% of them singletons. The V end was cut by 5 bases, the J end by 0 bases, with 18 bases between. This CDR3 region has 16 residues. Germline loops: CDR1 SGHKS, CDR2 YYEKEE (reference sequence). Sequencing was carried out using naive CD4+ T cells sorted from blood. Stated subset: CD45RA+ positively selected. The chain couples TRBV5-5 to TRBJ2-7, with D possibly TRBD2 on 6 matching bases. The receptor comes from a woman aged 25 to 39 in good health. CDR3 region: CASSPGTGLSSYEQYF. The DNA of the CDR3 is TGTGCCAGCAGTCCCGGAACAGGACTAAGCTCCTACGAGCAGTACTTC.